One T cell receptor (beta chain) is described in this entry. The V segment lost 7 bases and the J segment 4 bases; nucleotides outside the gene matches: 5. Germline CDR1 and CDR2: KGHSH and LQKENI. The CDR3 is 14 residues long. This entry is derived from a study of blood T cell repertoires in COVID-19. Participants spanned ages about 18 to 90 years and resided in 20 to 30 US areas. Profiling relied on immunoSEQ multiplex PCR, and the TCRdb table lists in-frame clones only, not all of them. The sample lists roughly 160,000 clones, approximately 88% seen once, with under 15% in the top ten. The V gene is TRBV18, the J gene TRBJ1-3, with 9 bases that match TRBD1. This clonotype was obtained from a woman in her sixties who had recovered from COVID-19. Sequenced material: PBMCs or T cells enriched from blood (not recorded which). Written as DNA, the CDR3 is TGTGCCAGCTTCGACAGGGGGTCGGGAAACACCATATATTTT. Its translation: CASFDRGSGNTIYF.